The clone carrying this T cell receptor (beta chain) was counted a few times. Its antigen is as yet unknown. To make TCR beta libraries, researchers used iRepertoire HTBI primers and Arm-PCR of CDR3 regions. Each CDR3 protein gets one entry after TCRdb re-called the multiplex PCR reads with MiXCR. This sample carries fewer than 400,000 distinct CDR3 sequences, under 25% of them seen once, and the ten largest clones take roughly 20%. V was shortened by 2 bases and J by 2 bases, with 13 bases between the two germline ends. This CDR3 has 15 amino acids. Germline V CDR1 and CDR2: MNHEY, SVGEGT. These data originate in a study of regulatory T cells in long-lasting Graves disease. Overall study results and limits: When disease was persistent, TRBV28, TRBJ1-2 and TRBJ2-5 were the favored segments.

As for time point: persistent/refractory GD, antithyroid drugs over 5 years with positive TRAb. TCR sequences were obtained from RNA taken from PBMCs. The sequence was collected from a female donor with Graves disease. J is TRBJ2-7 and V is TRBV6-2 or TRBV6-3; D is undetermined. Here the sequenced sample was peripheral blood mononuclear cells (PBMCs), taken when the disease was refractory, from a patient treated with antithyroid drugs. This chain's CDR3 is CASSYGQSYTYEQYF. The CDR3 DNA is TGTGCCAGCAGTTACGGGCAAAGTTATACCTACGAGCAGTACTTC.